The 17 T cell receptor beta chains in this list originate from one sample, sequenced in a study of breast tumors, draining lymph nodes, adjacent tissues (dated by TCRdb to 2016 to 2017). Library preparation was by multiplex PCR. The sequencing machine was an Illumina HiSeq 2000. Starting from the raw public reads, TCRdb applied fastp trimming at Q25, assembled clones with MiXCR and retained in-frame beta chains. Rows are combined by CDR3 protein, so each entry shows the most common genes and DNA. For this sample the table gives under 350,000 distinct CDR3 sequences, of which roughly 30% were detected only once. The ten largest account for approximately 1% of the sample. The axillary draining lymph nodes of breast cancer patients were the source of the lymph node samples. The sequencing input was axillary lymph node tissue. These receptor sequences come from a female donor with breast cancer. Some clones in this sample may be carry-over from other donors' samples.

This clonotype has a count of ten or more. J is TRBJ1-5 and V is TRBV7-9, with D possibly matching TRBD1 (6 bases). Germline V gene sequence: CDR1 SEHNR, CDR2 FQNEAQ (reference sequence). The V gene lost 6 bases and the J gene lost 5 bases, with 17 bases spanning the gap. The CDR3 spans 15 residues. This chain's CDR3 is CASSPGGTRDQPQHF. CDR3 bases: TGTGCCAGCAGTCCGGGCGGGACACGGGATCAGCCCCAGCATTTT. Variable domain in full (rest from reference TRBV7-9 and TRBJ1-5): DTGVSQNPRHKITKRGQNVTFRCDPISEHNRLYWYRQTLGQGPEFLTYFQNEAQLEKSRLLSDRFSAERPKGSFSTLEIQRTEQGDSAMYLCASSPGGTRDQPQHFGDGTRLSIL.

This clonotype was detected many times. The DNA of the CDR3 is TGTGCCAGTAGTATAGAGGGCGCTAGCACAGATACGCAGTATTTT. Residues: CASSIEGASTDTQYF. The chain carries TRBV19 and TRBJ2-3; D is ambiguous. Trimming shortened V by 0 bases and J by 0 bases, and 7 bases separated the two germline ends. Germline V CDR1 and CDR2: LNHDA, SQIVND (reference sequence). CDR3 length: 15 residues.

The gene calls are TRBV7-3 and TRBJ2-7, with D maybe TRBD2 (6 bases). CDR3 length: 15 residues. The germline V and J ends were trimmed by 7 bases and 6 bases, with 22 bases remaining between them. The V gene's germline CDR1 is SGHTA and CDR2 FQGTGA. This CDR3 is CASTQTRGTSSEQYF. The CDR3 DNA sequence: TGTGCCAGCACCCAGACTAGGGGCACTAGCTCCGAGCAGTACTTC.

V gene TRBV6-6 combines with J gene TRBJ2-1; D is ambiguous. CDR3 length equals 13 residues. The ends were cut back, 6 bases at V and 9 bases at J, with 15 bases in the middle. Germline V lookup: CDR1 MNHNY, CDR2 SVGAGI (reference sequence). CDR3 sequence (DNA): TGTGCCAGCAGCGAGGCGTCAGCTACTGAGCAGTTCTTC. Protein: CASSEASATEQFF.

This clonotype occurred many times. The chain has TRBV20-1 and TRBJ2-3; D gene ambiguous. The CDR3 contains 16 residues. V was shortened by 0 bases and J by 1 base, with 14 bases between the two germline ends. Germline CDR1 is DFQATT and CDR2 is SNEGSKA (reference sequence). This CDR3 reads CSARDRPLGGTDTQYF. The CDR3 nucleotides are TGCAGTGCTAGAGATCGGCCACTCGGTGGCACAGATACGCAGTATTTT.

V gene TRBV12-5 combines with J gene TRBJ1-2, with 10 bases aligning to TRBD1. The CDR3 is 14 amino acids. After removal of 5 bases from V and 5 bases from J, the junction contained 5 bases not matched to a gene. Germline V CDR1 and CDR2: LGHNT, FRNRAP. CDR3 amino acids: CASGIPGQGYGYTF. DNA for the CDR3: TGTGCTAGTGGTATCCCGGGACAGGGGTATGGCTACACCTTC.

This clonotype was recorded at least ten times. The chain couples TRBV20-1 to TRBJ2-5; 7 nucleotides match TRBD2. After removal of 0 bases from V and 2 bases from J, the junction contained 6 bases not matched to a gene. CDR1 and CDR2 from the germline V gene are DFQATT and SNEGSKA (reference sequence). This CDR3 region has 15 residues. CDR3 residues: CSARDGRGGQETQYF. The CDR3 nucleotides read TGCAGTGCTAGAGATGGGAGGGGAGGGCAAGAGACCCAGTACTTC.

In its sample, this clonotype was seen once. A much larger clone sits a single nucleotide away, making a read error possible. This chain connects TRBV11-2 to TRBJ1-5; 9 bases agree with TRBD1. The J segment lost 4 bases and the V segment lost 4 bases, leaving 8 bases of the junction unmatched. Germline loops: CDR1 SGHAT, CDR2 FQNNGV. The length of the CDR3 is 16 residues. The CDR3 DNA reads as TGTGCCAGCAGCTCCCACCGGGACAGGGATAATCAGCCCCAGCATTTT. This codes for CASSSHRDRDNQPQHF.

This clonotype was detected ten times or more. The chain has TRBV20-1 and TRBJ2-5; 10 nucleotides line up with TRBD1. Germline CDR1 and CDR2: DFQATT and SNEGSKA (reference sequence). The CDR3 has 16 amino acids. V shed 0 bases and J 5 bases; nucleotides not matched to a gene: 9. CDR3 nucleotide sequence: TGCAGTGCTAGAGATGATGGGCGGGACAGGGGTGAGACCCAGTACTTC. This translates into CSARDDGRDRGETQYF.

This clonotype is medium-sized (0.01 to 0.1%). This sequence joins TRBV10-1 and TRBJ1-4; no clear D. The CDR3 sequence is 15 residues long. CDR1 WNHNN and CDR2 SYGVQD come from the germline V gene (reference sequence). Between the trimmed V and J ends, which lost 9 bases and 2 bases, there was a span of 16 bases. CDR3 sequence: CARTKECETNEKLFF. The CDR3 nucleotides are TGCGCCAGAACCAAGGAGTGCGAGACTAATGAAAAACTGTTTTTT.

The chain employs TRBV6-2 or TRBV6-3 and TRBJ2-7, with D unclear. The CDR3 consists of 16 residues. V lost 6 bases and J 6 bases, leaving 24 bases between the germline ends. CDR1 is MNHEY and CDR2 is SVGEGT in the germline V gene. For the CDR3, the DNA is TGTGCCAGCAGGCGACGGGCTAGTATCCGCTTAGGCGAGCAGTACTTC. Protein sequence: CASRRRASIRLGEQYF.

Regarding this clonotype: This may be a read error, as it is one base from a much larger clone. V is TRBV5-6 and J is TRBJ2-1; possibly TRBD1 for D (6 bases). Germline values: CDR1 SGHDT, CDR2 YYEEEE. This CDR3 contains 14 residues. V shed 8 bases and J shed 6 bases, with 18 bases lying between them. The CDR3 loop is CASSPQGSSNEQFF. Written as DNA, the CDR3 is TGTGCCAGTAGTCCCCAGGGGTCGAGCAATGAGCAGTTCTTC.

This clonotype showed up many times. The V and J genes are TRBV20-1 and TRBJ1-3; 7 bases match TRBD1. The CDR3 totals 14 residues. Germline CDR1 reads DFQATT; CDR2 reads SNEGSKA (reference sequence). V lost 5 bases to trimming and J lost 4 bases; unmatched junction nucleotides: 8. CDR3 bases: TGCAGTGCTCCTGTACAGGGGCCGGGAAACACCATATATTTT. Encoded protein: CSAPVQGPGNTIYF.

This clonotype has ten or more counts. The rearrangement links TRBV24-1 to TRBJ2-1, with TRBD1 matching over 7 bases. With V trimmed by 5 bases and J by 10 bases, 16 bases remained unmatched. Germline lookup yields CDR1 KGHDR and CDR2 SFDVKD. CDR3 length: 16 residues. DNA for the CDR3: TGTGCCACCAGTGCAACAAGGGGGCACATAGGGGGCGAGCAGTTCTTC. Its translation is CATSATRGHIGGEQFF.

This chain joins TRBV15 and TRBJ2-5; D might be TRBD2 (6 bases). Germline V gene data show CDR1 as LNHNV and CDR2 as YYDKDF (reference sequence). V was clipped by 5 bases and J by 3 bases, with 10 bases between them. CDR3 length: 13 residues. The CDR3 nucleotides are TGTGCCACCAGCTCCGGGGAGGAAGAGACCCAGTACTTC. Translating it yields CATSSGEEETQYF.

On this clonotype itself: A much larger clone differs by one base, so this may be a read error. The chain has TRBV5-1 and TRBJ2-5; 7 bases line up with TRBD2. Per the germline V gene, CDR1 is SGHRS and CDR2 is YFSETQ. The CDR3 length is 12 residues. The CDR3 region is CAGSRTRETQYF. The CDR3 DNA reads as TGCGCCGGCAGCCGGACTAGGGAGACCCAGTACTTC.

The genes are TRBV7-9 and TRBJ2-6; D remains unclear. Deletions cut 1 base from V and 0 bases from J, with 13 bases between. Germline CDR1 reads SEHNR; CDR2 reads FQNEAQ (reference sequence). This CDR3 has 18 residues. The DNA for the CDR3 is TGTGCCAGCAGCTTAGGGGTGTCGAGACTCTCTGGGGCCAACGTCCTGACTTTC. The encoded protein is CASSLGVSRLSGANVLTF.